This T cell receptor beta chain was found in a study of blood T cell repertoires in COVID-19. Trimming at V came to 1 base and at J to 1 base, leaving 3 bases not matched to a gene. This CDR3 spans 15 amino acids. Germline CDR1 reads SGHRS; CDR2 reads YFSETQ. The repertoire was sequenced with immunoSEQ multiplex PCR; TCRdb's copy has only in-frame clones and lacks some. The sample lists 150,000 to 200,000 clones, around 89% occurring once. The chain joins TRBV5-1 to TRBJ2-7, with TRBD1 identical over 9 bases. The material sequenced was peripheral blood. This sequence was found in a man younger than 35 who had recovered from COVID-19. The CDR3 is CASSLLGTGSYEQYF. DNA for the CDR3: TGCGCCAGCAGCTTGCTTGGGACAGGGTCCTACGAGCAGTACTTC.